Shown below are 11 T cell receptor beta chains from a single sample sequenced in a study of T-cell reconstitution after alpha-beta-depleted transplantation in children. It was with unique molecular identifiers that the TCRbeta library was prepared. MiXCR was run by TCRdb on the PCR reads, yielding one entry per CDR3 protein. The sample lists about 260,000 distinct CDR3 sequences; 7.5% to 9.5% were seen once. Sequencing used PBMCs, mostly from graft donor cells, obtained 180 days after TCRalphabeta/CD19-depleted stem cell transplant. Receptors were obtained from a male patient under 18 who had a stem cell transplant for acute lymphoblastic leukemia, so the T cells may come from the graft donor.

Turning to this clonotype: This clone may be a read error of a much larger clone one base away. The CDR3 region is CASMGPGPDYGYTF. The CDR3 DNA reads as TGTGCAAGCATGGGGCCGGGACCGGACTATGGCTACACCTTC. This chain uses TRBV11-2 with TRBJ1-2, with a possible D match to TRBD1 (5 bases). The CDR3 runs to 14 residues. Germline V gene lookup returns CDR1 SGHAT and CDR2 FQNNGV.

To note about this clonotype: Since a much larger clone is just one base distant, this may be a read error. The CDR3 here is CASSLSEAGYTQYF. The CDR3 coding sequence is TGTGCCAGCAGTTTAAGTGAGGCGGGATATACGCAGTATTTT. The chain has TRBV27 and TRBJ2-3; a possible D gene is TRBD2 (6 bases). Trimming removed 2 bases at V and 7 bases at J, with 13 bases between. CDR3 length: 14 residues. Germline assignment: CDR1 MNHEY and CDR2 SMNVEV (reference sequence).

This clonotype was counted many times. The J gene is TRBJ1-1, the V gene TRBV21-1; the table names TRBD1, a call not compared with the DNA. TRBV21-1 is marked as a pseudogene. This CDR3 comprises 12 residues. Here the CDR3 DNA reads TGTGCCAGCGAAACAGGGAACACTGAAGCTTTCTTT. It specifies CASETGNTEAFF.

This clonotype has a count of ten or more. The chain recombines TRBV6-2 or TRBV6-3 with TRBJ2-7; a possible D gene is TRBD1 (6 bases). V was shortened by 4 bases and J by 7 bases, with 17 bases between the two germline ends. There are 14 residues in the CDR3. From germline, CDR1 is MNHEY and CDR2 SVGEGT. CDR3 residues: CASSWDTFTGEQYF. DNA of the CDR3: TGTGCCAGCAGTTGGGACACCTTTACGGGGGAGCAGTACTTC.

This clonotype was seen repeatedly, ten times or more. The V call is TRBV28, the J call TRBJ2-2; tentatively, D is TRBD1 (5 bases). The ends were cut back, 2 bases at V and 7 bases at J, with 8 bases in the middle. The CDR3 sequence is 13 residues long. Germline V CDR1 and CDR2: MDHEN, SYDVKM. The chain's CDR3 is CASSLQGFGELFF. Written as DNA, the CDR3 is TGTGCCAGCAGTTTACAGGGATTCGGGGAGCTGTTTTTT. The full variable domain, its missing parts supplied by reference TRBV28 and TRBJ2-2, is DVKVTQSSRYLVKRTGEKVFLECVQDMDHENMFWYRQDPGLGLRLIYFSYDVKMKEKGDIPEGYSVSREKKERFSLILESASTNQTSMYLCASSLQGFGELFFGEGSRLTVL.

This clonotype was observed many times. This chain links TRBV6-2 or TRBV6-3 with TRBJ2-7; 12 bases are a match to TRBD1. J was trimmed by 3 bases and V by 2 bases; bases with no gene match: 2. Germline lookup yields CDR1 MNHEY and CDR2 SVGEGT. The length of the CDR3 is 15 residues. The CDR3 reads CASSYGTGGIYEQYF. The CDR3 bases are TGTGCCAGCAGTTACGGGACAGGGGGCATCTACGAGCAGTACTTC.

This clonotype was found many times. The chain recombines TRBV18 with TRBJ2-1; D possibly corresponds to TRBD1 (6 bases). The CDR3 has 14 residues. Germline lookup yields CDR1 KGHSH and CDR2 LQKENI. Trimming shortened V by 3 bases and J by 6 bases, and 12 bases separated the two germline ends. CDR3 residues: CASSPYRDGNEQFF. The CDR3 region has the DNA TGTGCCAGCTCACCCTACAGGGATGGCAATGAGCAGTTCTTC.

This clonotype was picked up many times. The chain carries TRBV5-1 and TRBJ1-2; D is ambiguous. The V and J ends lost 1 base and 6 bases respectively, with 7 bases between them. Germline values: CDR1 SGHRS, CDR2 YFSETQ. This CDR3 has 12 amino acids. CDR3 nucleotides: TGCGCCAGCAGCTTGAGAGGGAATGGCTACACCTTC. Translation gives CASSLRGNGYTF. The full variable domain, completed using reference TRBV5-1 and TRBJ1-2, is KAGVTQTPRYLIKTRGQQVTLSCSPISGHRSVSWYQQTPGQGLQFLFEYFSETQRNKGNFPGRFSGRQFSNSRSEMNVSTLELGDSALYLCASSLRGNGYTFGSGTRLTVV.

This clonotype has a count of ten or more. J is TRBJ1-2 and V is TRBV23-1, with 8 bases matching TRBD1. TRBV23-1 is an ORF, and what it does is uncertain. This CDR3 is 14 amino acids long. V dropped 11 bases and J dropped 4; count of bases not matched to a gene: 12. The chain's CDR3 is CAARGRDRSYGYTF. CDR3 in DNA: TGCGCCGCAAGGGGTCGGGACAGGTCCTATGGCTACACCTTC.

This clonotype was counted at least ten times. The V call is TRBV20-1, the J call TRBJ1-6; no definite D call. The V gene lost 0 bases and the J gene lost 7 bases, with 16 bases spanning the gap. The CDR3 consists of 16 residues. The germline CDR1 and CDR2 sequences are DFQATT and SNEGSKA (reference sequence). Here the CDR3 reads CSARDPDGRSNSPLHF. The CDR3 nucleotides read TGCAGTGCTAGAGACCCAGACGGTAGAAGCAATTCACCCCTCCACTTT.

This clonotype was seen repeatedly, ten times or more. The chain links TRBV3-1 to TRBJ2-7; D not resolved. Trimming took off 4 bases at V and 7 bases at J, with 14 bases between the two ends. CDR1 is LGHDT, CDR2 YNNKEL, per germline (reference sequence). CDR3 length equals 13 residues. CDR3: CASSLQLAGEQYF. The CDR3 DNA reads TGTGCCAGCAGCCTACAGTTGGCAGGAGAGCAGTACTTC.